These 14 T cell receptor beta chains share one sample of origin, sequenced in a study of identical twins. One entry per CDR3 protein, called by TCRdb with MiXCR from the 5' RACE reads. The sample contains about 530,000 distinct CDR3 sequences, around 20% of which appear only once. The data were also submitted as part of a second study, on yellow fever vaccine responses in identical twins.

Sample: CD4+ T cells sorted from blood. Source of these receptors: a woman aged 18-29 years in good health.

The CDR3 protein is CATSRAGLRTATNEKLFF. CDR3 DNA sequence: TGTGCCACCAGCAGAGCCGGCCTGAGGACAGCAACTAATGAAAAACTGTTTTTT. The J gene is TRBJ1-4, the V gene TRBV15; a possible D gene is TRBD1 (6 bases). V lost 1 base to trimming and J lost 0 bases, with 15 bases between them. CDR3 length: 18 residues. Germline V gives CDR1 LNHNV, CDR2 YYDKDF (reference sequence).

The gene calls are TRBV12-3 or TRBV12-4 and TRBJ2-7; 10 positions match TRBD2. J was trimmed by 3 bases and V by 6 bases; bases with no gene match: 5. There are 14 residues in the CDR3. CDR3 nucleotide sequence: TGTGCCAGCAGGTCTAGCGGGAGTCTCTACGAGCAGTACTTC. This translates into CASRSSGSLYEQYF.

This chain links TRBV6-1 with TRBJ2-3; 11 bases align to TRBD1. This CDR3 has 14 amino acids. Germline CDR1 and CDR2: MNHNS and SASEGT. V shed 6 bases, J shed 7 bases, and the junction held 6 bases outside the gene matches. The CDR3 bases are TGTGCCAGCAGAACCGGACAGGGGGCGTATACGCAGTATTTT. Translating gives CASRTGQGAYTQYF.

The chain recombines TRBV27 with TRBJ2-3, with no clear D. Trimming pared 3 bases from V and 1 base from J, leaving 8 bases between. The length of the CDR3 is 14 residues. Germline V gene sequence: CDR1 MNHEY, CDR2 SMNVEV (reference sequence). CDR3 sequence (DNA): TGTGCCAGCAGTTTTTCCGCGGGCACAGATACGCAGTATTTT. This codes for CASSFSAGTDTQYF.

This clonotype was found once. This chain joins TRBV7-2 and TRBJ1-2; D remains unclear. Germline V gene data show CDR1 as SGHTA and CDR2 as FQGNSA. The V end was cut by 1 base, the J end by 8 bases, with 17 bases between. The CDR3 is 15 residues long. The CDR3 sequence is CASSLVLAENVGYTF. CDR3 coding DNA: TGTGCCAGCAGCTTAGTCCTGGCGGAAAACGTCGGCTACACCTTC.

This clonotype has just a few counts. The rearrangement joins TRBV2 to TRBJ2-3, with TRBD2 identical over 10 bases. V gave up 3 bases and J gave up 7 bases; unmatched junction bases: 4. CDR3 length: 14 amino acids. CDR1 SNHLY and CDR2 FYNNEI come from the germline V gene. CDR3 residues: CASSDIAGGHTQYF. CDR3 in DNA: TGTGCCAGCAGTGACATAGCGGGAGGACATACGCAGTATTTT.

The rearrangement links TRBV6-5 to TRBJ1-5; a weak D match, TRBD1 (5 bases). Looked up from germline, CDR1 is MNHEY and CDR2 is SVGAGI. The CDR3 extends over 15 amino acids. V gave up 4 bases and J gave up 2 bases, with 12 bases separating them. CDR3 region: CASSSLGTGNQPQHF. CDR3 bases: TGTGCCAGCAGTTCCCTAGGGACGGGCAATCAGCCCCAGCATTTT.

This chain joins TRBV6-1 and TRBJ1-2; D might be TRBD1 (5 bases). This CDR3 contains 14 residues. V gave up 7 bases and J gave up 4 bases, with 16 bases separating them. Germline CDR1 and CDR2: MNHNS and SASEGT. CDR3: CASTRGGAGYGYTF. Written as DNA, the CDR3 is TGTGCCAGCACGCGAGGAGGGGCGGGCTATGGCTACACCTTC.

This clonotype was observed many times. The V gene is TRBV5-1, the J gene TRBJ2-5; D is unresolved. Trimming took off 2 bases at V and 1 base at J, with 6 bases between the two ends. CDR1 SGHRS and CDR2 YFSETQ come from the germline V gene. The CDR3 loop spans 13 amino acids. The CDR3 protein is CASSFVPQETQYF. As DNA, the CDR3 is TGCGCCAGCAGCTTCGTACCCCAAGAGACCCAGTACTTC.

The V gene is TRBV6-1, the J gene TRBJ1-5; no definite D call. V gave up 2 bases and J gave up 0 bases, with 5 bases separating them. The CDR3 has 14 residues. Germline-derived CDR1 and CDR2 are MNHNS and SASEGT. CDR3 DNA sequence: TGTGCCAGCAGTGAAATAAATAGCAATCAGCCCCAGCATTTT. Translating gives CASSEINSNQPQHF.

V usage is TRBV27 and J usage is TRBJ1-5; TRBD1 matches 7 bases. With 4 bases clipped from V and 2 bases from J, the junction kept 11 bases outside the gene matches. The CDR3 is 17 amino acids. Germline CDR1 reads MNHEY; CDR2 reads SMNVEV (reference sequence). The chain's CDR3 is CASSSDREAAGNQPQHF. In DNA, the CDR3 is TGTGCCAGCAGTTCCGACAGGGAGGCGGCGGGCAATCAGCCCCAGCATTTT.

The rearrangement links TRBV9 to TRBJ1-2; 8 positions match TRBD1. The CDR3 length is 16 residues. The trim removed 4 bases at V and 7 bases at J, leaving 15 bases unmatched. CDR1 is SGDLS and CDR2 is YYNGEE in the germline V gene. CDR3 bases: TGTGCCAGCAGCCGCGACGACAGACAGGGGTCGAGTGGCTACACCTTC. Its protein product is CASSRDDRQGSSGYTF.

This clonotype was seen more than once but under ten times. The chain uses TRBV20-1 and TRBJ2-5; tentatively, D is TRBD2 (6 bases). This CDR3 region has 15 residues. Per the germline V gene, CDR1 is DFQATT and CDR2 is SNEGSKA (reference sequence). Trimming took 0 bases from V and 2 from J, leaving 13 bases between them. CDR3 sequence reads: CSAREFQRAQETQYF. The CDR3 DNA reads TGCAGTGCTAGAGAATTTCAGCGGGCGCAAGAGACCCAGTACTTC.

This clonotype occurred once. This sequence joins TRBV5-1 and TRBJ2-3; perhaps TRBD1 as D (5 bases). This CDR3 is 15 amino acids long. V lost 4 bases and J 1 base, leaving 13 bases between the germline ends. Germline V lookup: CDR1 SGHRS, CDR2 YFSETQ. CDR3 sequence (DNA): TGCGCCAGCAGCGCGACGACAGACCGCACAGATACGCAGTATTTT. Its protein product is CASSATTDRTDTQYF.